Listed here is a single T cell receptor (beta chain). Only one count was recorded for this clone. Its specific antigen is unknown. One base away there is no much larger clone; base qualities are not given. These data originate in a study of cytomegalovirus exposure and HLA in healthy donors (dated by TCRdb to 2016 to 2017). Regarding the complete study: An earlier analysis of several hundred of the donors reported more than 250 Gb of sequence data and some 120 million unique TCR beta sequences from 150 million to 200 million T cells. The study aimed to test whether signatures of past pathogen exposure could be identified by cataloging public T cell receptors. An earlier analysis of roughly 580 of the donors used high-throughput TCR beta sequencing to judge whether each TCR beta V gene segment behaved as functional or pseudogenic. A later genetic analysis used genome-wide SNP genotypes for about three fifths of the roughly 700 donors, treating that subset as a discovery cohort. All discovery cohort repertoires had been generated on a single sequencing platform. Donor age, sex, ethnicity and CMV serostatus were collected together with the repertoire data. In a later analysis, previously published TCR beta repertoires from several hundred donors were re-analyzed and high-resolution HLA genotyping was added so that TCR occurrence patterns could be studied. To predict cytomegalovirus infection status, the study combined high-throughput TCR immunosequencing, statistical association of individual TCRs with disease status, and machine learning. Rather than using new phenotypic data, the later analysis identified candidate immune exposures from TCR beta sequences and from how often those sequences occurred across donors. Of the roughly 400 genotyped donors, 81% fell in the genetic ancestry cluster associated with self-reported Caucasian donors. Typing coverage varied by locus: roughly 620-630 donors for A, B, C, DRB1 and DQB1; more than 500 for DQA1; more than 600 for DPA1; 400 to 480 for DPB1. Roughly 300 gigabases of sequencing data and around 80 million unique TCR sequences made up an early release that covered 640 HLA-typed donors. The study used immunosequencing to profile the T cell repertoires of several hundred subjects and linked those repertoires to cytomegalovirus serostatus. Among some 400 genotyped donors of the cohort, an average of approximately 240,000 unique TCR beta nucleotide sequences were sequenced per donor, roughly 18% of them non-productive. A separate validation cohort of about 110 different subjects was used in addition to the 666-subject first cohort. HLA typing included class I and class II loci at four-digit resolution. Several DR-DQ haplotypes were handled as single units for association and clustering, since linkage in the cohort was strong.

The receptor library was made with the immunoSEQ multiplex PCR assay. For the multiplex PCR, a mixture combining 60 forward primers for TCR Vbeta segments and 13 reverse primers for TCR Jbeta segments was used. The CDR3 region of rearranged TCR beta genes was amplified from genomic DNA by a multiplex PCR assay. The Illumina HiSeq System was used to sequence the amplified TCR beta libraries as 87-base-pair reads. The published analysis was carried out like this. Across the 700 or so repertoires, a later analysis counted some 81 million unique TCR beta chains, 9.5 million to 12 million of which were shared by at least two donors. To remove PCR and sequencing errors, raw reads were error-corrected and collapsed into unique sequences using a nearest-neighbor algorithm that merged closely related sequences. V, D and J gene segments were assigned by aligning CDR3 sequences to IMGT reference sequences. For a sequence to be retained, a match of at least six nucleotides to both a V gene segment and a J gene segment was required. Rearrangements were called productive when the CDR3 lacked stop codons and stayed in frame with V and J; all others were non-productive. CDR3 was defined according to IMGT convention as the region running from the second conserved V-encoded cysteine to the conserved J-encoded phenylalanine. The earlier analysis of 587 of the donors excluded sequences that lacked an unambiguous match to a single V gene segment. An earlier analysis of 587 of the donors called V segments functional above 56.7% productive rearrangements and segregating when the between-donor standard deviation exceeded 5%. A statistical classification framework was built for diagnosing cytomegalovirus status from the catalog of TCR beta chain sequences. V and J gene assignment, in a later analysis, came from comparing TCR nucleotide sequences with IMGT/GENE-DB human TR gene sequences. Using the TCRdist pipeline, a later analysis assigned CDR3 sequences along with most-parsimonious VDJ recombination scenarios. A later analysis defined each TCR beta chain by its CDR3 amino acid sequence plus V-gene family, and excluded reads lacking a unique V-gene family. To address suspected cross-contamination and a sequencing artifact, a later analysis removed some 620 highly shared, low-generation-probability nucleotide sequences. In a later analysis, a clonal expansion index for each public chain was calculated from normalized within-repertoire ranks of inferred template counts. A later analysis computed generation probabilities with a VDJ recombination model fitted to out-of-frame rearrangements, and checked the results against IGoR. A later analysis scored TCR-TCR, TCR-HLA and TCR-CMV co-occurrence with hypergeometric tests, applying a repertoire-size bias correction to TCR pairs. False discovery rates were estimated in a later analysis by permuting HLA or CMV assignments 20 times. In a later analysis, co-occurring TCRs were grouped using DBSCAN, and TCRdist sequence similarity was added for clustering within HLA-allele-positive subsets. Co-occurrence clustering excluded repertoires with fewer than 30,000 or more than 120,000 public chains, plus five with anomalous nucleotide sharing. The immuneACCESS repertoire file appears here via TCRdb, limited to in-frame rearrangements. These files lack a portion of the clones; in checked studies, under half of the deficit traces to unresolved V genes, and the cause of the others is not known. Clonal size and the V and J genes are those of that table, whereas D and trimming came from the DNA. The sample table lists 130,000 or so clones, roughly 77% of them with a count of one. The ten largest clonotypes hold roughly 5% of the sample.

Study-wide findings and limitations: CMV serostatus was the only immune exposure information available for the cohort. When HLA alleles, especially DR and DQ, strongly co-occurred, attributing TCR associations to individual alleles was difficult. A later analysis found that TCR association rates varied across HLA loci, with DRB1 alleles showing the most associated TCRs and HLA-C alleles the fewest. Across donors, most TCR sequences were observed very rarely, whereas some public TCRs were present in many individuals. The study gave a list of 150 to 200 TCR beta chains associated with cytomegalovirus. Compared with equally common non-associated chains, HLA-associated TCR beta chains in a later analysis were more clonally expanded and had lower generation probabilities. A group of highly shared sequence variants was considered likely to be a technical artifact of the sequencing pipeline. V-gene and J-gene trimming of TCR beta chains was associated with a missense DCLRE1C variant in a later genetic analysis, and the association was replicated in an independent cohort. The cohort was sequenced for TCR beta chains only, and without alpha or paired-chain data the features that could be detected were limited. According to a later genetic analysis, donors in an Asian-associated ancestry cluster had fewer N-insertions in productive TCRs than the roughly 670-donor mean. Linkage disequilibrium might explain the correlated functional status among segregating V segments, but an unknown experimental factor could not be excluded. The classifier was reported to diagnose cytomegalovirus status with high specificity and sensitivity in both the original cohort and the validation cohort. A later analysis reported that several top co-occurrence clusters appeared linked to parvovirus B19, influenza, CMV and Epstein-Barr virus. According to a later analysis, most CMV-associated TCR beta chains appeared to be HLA-restricted, and the HLA associations seemed to be driven largely by CMV exposure. It was suggested by the authors that the approach could potentially be generalized to other disease states and immunological phenotypes. In vitro tests confirmed that a few of the cytomegalovirus-associated TCR beta chains recognize cytomegalovirus antigens. In an earlier analysis of about 540 of the donors, most TCR beta V segments were observed in productive rearrangements about 87% or about 30% of the time, broadly matching IMGT annotations. The earlier analysis of approximately 540 of the donors excluded approximately 15 rarely observed V segments, including chromosome 9 orphons, because counts were too low. Because HLA typing was missing for some donors at each locus, association tests included only the typed subset. At a false discovery rate of 0.05, a later analysis linked fewer than 20,000 TCR beta sequences to specific HLA alleles. Presence/absence analyses assumed roughly uniform sequencing depth across donors, an assumption that may not hold. A further reported finding was that TCR beta sequences accurately predicted the HLA-A and HLA-B alleles for most subjects in the first cohort.

The cohort was made up of several hundred healthy bone marrow donors. Cohort members were all nominally healthy when sampled, although unrecorded immune exposures were likely present. The donor tested CMV seronegative and was one of the 352 seronegative cohort members. A peripheral blood sample was collected from each donor, and TCR beta sequencing was performed on peripheral blood mononuclear cells. Genomic DNA extraction from the blood cell samples was performed with the Qiagen DNeasy Blood Extraction Kit. The receptor was derived from a man aged 25 to 40 in good health and CMV-seronegative. The material sequenced was PBMCs.

The CDR3 loop reads CAWSARLDIQYF. The nucleotides are TGTGCCTGGAGTGCTAGATTAGACATTCAGTACTTC. The sequence is built from TRBV30 and TRBJ2-4; the D gene cannot be named for sure. The germline V gene (reference sequence) sets CDR1 to GTSNPN and CDR2 to SVGIG. V is pared back by 1 base and J by 8 bases, with 9 bases lying between the germline termini. The CDR3 contains 12 residues, cysteine and phenylalanine counted. The only DNA kept is the CDR3, 36 bases in frame from the first base.